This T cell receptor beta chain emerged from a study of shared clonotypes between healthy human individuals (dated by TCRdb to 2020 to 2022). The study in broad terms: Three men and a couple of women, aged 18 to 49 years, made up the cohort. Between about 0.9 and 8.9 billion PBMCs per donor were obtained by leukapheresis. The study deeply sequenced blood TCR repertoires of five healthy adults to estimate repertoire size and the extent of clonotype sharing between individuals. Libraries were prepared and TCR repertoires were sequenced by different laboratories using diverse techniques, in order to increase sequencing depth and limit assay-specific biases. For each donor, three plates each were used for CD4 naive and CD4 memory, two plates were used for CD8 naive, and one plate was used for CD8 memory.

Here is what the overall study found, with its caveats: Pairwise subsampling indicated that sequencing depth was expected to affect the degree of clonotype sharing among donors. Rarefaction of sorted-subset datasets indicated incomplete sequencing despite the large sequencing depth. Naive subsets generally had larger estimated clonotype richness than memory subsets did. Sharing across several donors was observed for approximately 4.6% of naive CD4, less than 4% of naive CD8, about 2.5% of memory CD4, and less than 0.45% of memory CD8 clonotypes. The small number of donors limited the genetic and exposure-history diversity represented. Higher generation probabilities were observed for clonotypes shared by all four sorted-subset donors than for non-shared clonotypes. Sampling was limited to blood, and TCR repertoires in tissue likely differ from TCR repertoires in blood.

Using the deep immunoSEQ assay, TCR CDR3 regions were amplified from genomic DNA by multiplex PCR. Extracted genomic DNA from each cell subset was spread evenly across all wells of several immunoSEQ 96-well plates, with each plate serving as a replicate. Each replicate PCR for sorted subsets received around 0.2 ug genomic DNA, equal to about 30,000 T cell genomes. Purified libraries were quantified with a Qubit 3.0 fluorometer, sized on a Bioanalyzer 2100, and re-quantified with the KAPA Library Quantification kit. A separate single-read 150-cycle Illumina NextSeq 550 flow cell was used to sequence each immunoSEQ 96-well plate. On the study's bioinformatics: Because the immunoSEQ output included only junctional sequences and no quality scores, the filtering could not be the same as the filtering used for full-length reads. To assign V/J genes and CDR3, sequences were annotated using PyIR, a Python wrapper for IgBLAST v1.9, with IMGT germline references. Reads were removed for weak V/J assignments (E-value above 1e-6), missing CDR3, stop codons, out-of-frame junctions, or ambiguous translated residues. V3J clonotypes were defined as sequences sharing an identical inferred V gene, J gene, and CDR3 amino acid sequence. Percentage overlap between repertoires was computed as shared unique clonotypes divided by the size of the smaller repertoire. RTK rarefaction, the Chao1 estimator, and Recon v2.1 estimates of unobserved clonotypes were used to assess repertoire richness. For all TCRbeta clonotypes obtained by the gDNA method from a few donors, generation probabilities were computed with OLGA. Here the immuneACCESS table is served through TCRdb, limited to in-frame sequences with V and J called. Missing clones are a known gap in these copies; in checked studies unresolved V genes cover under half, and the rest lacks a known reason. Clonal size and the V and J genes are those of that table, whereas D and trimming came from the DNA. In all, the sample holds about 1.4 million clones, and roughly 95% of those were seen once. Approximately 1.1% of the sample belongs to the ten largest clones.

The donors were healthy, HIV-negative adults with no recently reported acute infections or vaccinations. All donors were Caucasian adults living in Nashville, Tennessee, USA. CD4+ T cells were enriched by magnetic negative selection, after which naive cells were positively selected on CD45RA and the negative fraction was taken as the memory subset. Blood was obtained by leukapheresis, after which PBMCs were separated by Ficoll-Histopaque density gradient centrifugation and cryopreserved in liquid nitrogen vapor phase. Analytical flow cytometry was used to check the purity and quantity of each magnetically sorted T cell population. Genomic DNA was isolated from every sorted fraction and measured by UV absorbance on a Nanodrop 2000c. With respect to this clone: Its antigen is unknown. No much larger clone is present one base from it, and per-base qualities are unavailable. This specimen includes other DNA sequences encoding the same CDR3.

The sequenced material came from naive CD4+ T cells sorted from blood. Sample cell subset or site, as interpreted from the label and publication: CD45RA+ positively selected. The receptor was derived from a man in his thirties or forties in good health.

This receptor carries the CDR3 CASSRRDREETQYF. The nucleotide sequence is TGTGCCAGCTCCAGGCGGGACAGGGAAGAGACCCAGTACTTC. The chain was built from TRBV7-9 and TRBJ2-5, and TRBD1 matches 9 of the central bases. Trimming takes 8 bases off V and 3 bases off J; junction bases not matched to a gene: 7. There are 14 amino acids in the CDR3, from cysteine to phenylalanine inclusive. The entry retains the CDR3 DNA only, 42 bases that are in frame from base 1. The germline V gene (reference sequence) provides CDR1 SEHNR and CDR2 FQNEAQ.